A selection of T cell receptor beta chains follows, all from one sample in a study of OX40 agonist ivuxolimab in advanced cancers. Sequencing was performed with immunoSEQ multiplex PCR; in TCRdb, only in-frame clones are kept and a portion is missing. The table has about 76,000 clones, approximately 84% seen once. The sequences come from CD4+ or CD8+ T cells sorted from blood, collected in a trial of the OX40 agonist ivuxolimab. These receptors were collected from an adult with an advanced solid tumor such as melanoma, head and neck, liver or kidney cancer. Both conserved end residues are trimmed from each CDR3.

v_gene: TRBV4-3
j_gene: TRBJ2-7
CDR3aa: ASSQDTSGIEQY

v_gene: TRBV29-1
j_gene: TRBJ2-7
CDR3aa: SVGGTGHYEQY

v_gene: TRBV5-6
j_gene: TRBJ2-5
CDR3aa: ASSRGTSQETQY

v_gene: TRBV7-9
j_gene: TRBJ1-6
CDR3aa: ASSFTGTGNSPLH

v_gene: TRBV5-1
j_gene: TRBJ1-1
CDR3aa: ASSRRDGNTEAF

v_gene: TRBV27
j_gene: TRBJ2-1
CDR3aa: ASSRWGISGNEQF

v_gene: TRBV7-9
j_gene: TRBJ1-5
CDR3aa: ASSLGGSDQPQH

v_gene: TRBV19
j_gene: TRBJ2-7
CDR3aa: ASSTQTGSSYEQY

v_gene: TRBV7-2
j_gene: TRBJ2-1
CDR3aa: ASSGGLAAYNEQF

v_gene: TRBV7-9
j_gene: TRBJ2-6
CDR3aa: AIETWGTDSGANVLT

v_gene: TRBV9
j_gene: TRBJ2-7
CDR3aa: ASSVGAGMGYEQY

v_gene: TRBV9
j_gene: TRBJ1-6
CDR3aa: ASSVDRGQASPLH

v_gene: TRBV28
j_gene: TRBJ2-5
CDR3aa: ASTGQGGQETQY

v_gene: TRBV7-8
j_gene: TRBJ1-2
CDR3aa: ASSLGGQGTYGYT

v_gene: TRBV29-1
j_gene: TRBJ1-1
CDR3aa: SARVLTEAF

v_gene: TRBV7-9
j_gene: TRBJ2-2
CDR3aa: ASSSRLAGGNTGELF

v_gene: TRBV2
j_gene: TRBJ1-1
CDR3aa: ASRGNTEAF

v_gene: TRBV4-3
j_gene: TRBJ1-5
CDR3aa: ASSQDGHSNQPQH

v_gene: TRBV9
j_gene: TRBJ2-2
CDR3aa: ASSPWTGGRIGELF

v_gene: TRBV4-2
j_gene: TRBJ2-3
CDR3aa: ASSQVTGLGRTDTQY

v_gene: TRBV5-1
j_gene: TRBJ2-1
CDR3aa: ASSLQGGSYNEQF

v_gene: TRBV19
j_gene: TRBJ1-1
CDR3aa: ASSIRGDQRGSEAF

v_gene: TRBV18
j_gene: TRBJ1-5
CDR3aa: ASSPGANQPQH

v_gene: TRBV5-4
j_gene: TRBJ1-2
CDR3aa: ASSPTEGGYT

v_gene: TRBV5-1
j_gene: TRBJ2-6
CDR3aa: ASSLGGSSGANVLT

v_gene: TRBV7-3
j_gene: TRBJ1-4
CDR3aa: ASSPTGPSTNEKLF

v_gene: TRBV27
j_gene: -
CDR3aa: ASSYSSSYEQY

v_gene: TRBV18
j_gene: TRBJ1-5
CDR3aa: ASSPDRADSNQPQH

v_gene: TRBV15
j_gene: TRBJ2-2
CDR3aa: ATSRDRGRGTGELF

v_gene: TRBV30
j_gene: TRBJ2-2
CDR3aa: AWSTGVYTGELF

v_gene: TRBV7-9
j_gene: TRBJ2-3
CDR3aa: ASSLYRGDTQY

v_gene: TRBV19
j_gene: TRBJ1-2
CDR3aa: ASSNTGLGRGYT

v_gene: TRBV28
j_gene: TRBJ1-5
CDR3aa: ASSNDRGNQPQH

v_gene: TRBV9
j_gene: TRBJ1-1
CDR3aa: ASSKTGSEAF

v_gene: TRBV18
j_gene: TRBJ2-5
CDR3aa: ASSPQEETQY

v_gene: TRBV29-1
j_gene: TRBJ2-5
CDR3aa: STVTGGDETQY

v_gene: TRBV9
j_gene: TRBJ2-7
CDR3aa: ASSLGSGSYEQY

v_gene: TRBV2
j_gene: TRBJ1-1
CDR3aa: ASTGYTEAF

v_gene: TRBV6-5
j_gene: TRBJ1-5
CDR3aa: ASSYPGAWDQPQH

v_gene: TRBV9
j_gene: TRBJ2-1
CDR3aa: ASSVNRDRGTLYNEQF

v_gene: TRBV18
j_gene: TRBJ2-3
CDR3aa: ASSTWDRALGGTDTQY

v_gene: TRBV28
j_gene: TRBJ2-5
CDR3aa: ASSLTKRAQY

v_gene: TRBV30
j_gene: TRBJ1-5
CDR3aa: AWSADSNQPQH

v_gene: TRBV5-4
j_gene: TRBJ1-6
CDR3aa: ASSARQGTSPLH

v_gene: TRBV4-2
j_gene: TRBJ2-7
CDR3aa: ASSRDLTYEQY

v_gene: TRBV11-2
j_gene: TRBJ1-2
CDR3aa: ASSFVPGGYT

v_gene: TRBV4-3
j_gene: TRBJ2-3
CDR3aa: ASSLRGLAGGLTYTDTQY

v_gene: TRBV28
j_gene: TRBJ1-2
CDR3aa: ASTPDSNYGYT

v_gene: TRBV6-5
j_gene: TRBJ1-5
CDR3aa: ASSYPRGLNQPQH

v_gene: TRBV25-1
j_gene: TRBJ1-1
CDR3aa: ASSARNPKTGRNTEAF

v_gene: TRBV5-1
j_gene: TRBJ2-6
CDR3aa: ASSLAVGGANVLT

v_gene: TRBV7-3
j_gene: TRBJ2-1
CDR3aa: ASSLSGGEQF

v_gene: TRBV6-5
j_gene: TRBJ2-3
CDR3aa: ASSPPLTDTQY

v_gene: TRBV6-6
j_gene: TRBJ2-7
CDR3aa: ASSYSGQGASWQY